This T cell receptor (beta chain) came from a study of shared clonotypes between healthy human individuals. Study-level information: Ranging from 18 to 49 in age, donors were two women and a few men. Three plates each covered CD4 naive and memory; CD8 naive two, CD8 memory one.

Naive CD8 cells lacked CD45RO and underwent positive selection for CCR7, leaving out terminally differentiated effector memory CD45RA+ cells. Participating donors were healthy, HIV-negative adults free of recent acute infections or vaccinations. The authors loaded roughly 200 ng DNA, 27,000 or so T cell genomes, into sorted-subset replicate PCRs. Measured with immunoSEQ multiplex PCR; TCRdb has only the in-frame clones, and not every one. The sample includes 800,000 to 950,000 clones, about 96% seen only once; the top ten take under 0.3%. Sample: naive CD8+ T cells sorted from blood. The TCR was taken from a man aged 25 to 40 in good health.

This CDR3 reads CASSLAGQPYYGYTF. The CDR3 nucleotides are TGTGCCAGCAGCTTAGCAGGACAGCCTTACTATGGCTACACCTTC. The chain carries TRBV11-2 and TRBJ1-2; D perhaps matches TRBD1 (6 bases). The germline V gene encodes CDR1 SGHAT and CDR2 FQNNGV. V was clipped by 1 base and J by 3 bases, with 12 bases between them. The CDR3 contains 15 residues.